This TCR beta chain was found in a study of OX40 agonist ivuxolimab in advanced cancers. In the study overall: Patients in dose escalation had liver, melanoma, kidney or head and neck cancers. Whole-study findings and limits: On average, CD8+ T cells had more expanded clones than CD4+.

Germline lookup yields CDR1 SEHNR and CDR2 FQNEAQ (reference sequence). The CDR3 sequence is 16 residues long. V lost 6 bases and J lost 0, with 15 bases in between. As to this clone: The antigen is unknown.

Measured with immunoSEQ multiplex PCR; TCRdb has only the in-frame clones, and not every one. The table lists tens of thousands of clones, roughly 90% of them singletons. This clonotype originated in an adult with an advanced solid tumor such as melanoma, head and neck, liver or kidney cancer. The chain recombines TRBV7-9 with TRBJ2-1; the D gene could be TRBD1 or TRBD2 (5 bases each). The source was CD4+ or CD8+ T cells sorted from blood, collected in a trial of the OX40 agonist ivuxolimab. The CDR3 sequence: CASRSQWDPSYNEQFF. In nucleotides, the CDR3 is TGTGCCAGCAGGTCACAATGGGACCCCTCCTACAATGAGCAGTTCTTC.